This record looks at one T cell receptor beta chain sequence and its context. Its antigen is currently not known. No base qualities exist here, and no much larger clone lies one base off it. Per the germline V gene, SNHLY is the CDR1 and FYNNEI is the CDR2. The CDR3 runs 11 residues from the cysteine to the phenylalanine. Only the CDR3 DNA is retained, 33 bases long and in frame from the first base. V gives up 9 bases and J gives up 2 bases, and the segment between their germline ends measures 6 bases. This entry comes from a study of Ad26.COV2.S vaccination and SARS-CoV-2 variants (dated by TCRdb to the early 2020s). Regarding the study in general: Vaccine-arm donors were drawn from COV1001, a multicentre, randomized, double-blind, placebo-controlled phase I-IIa trial of Ad26.COV2.S in healthy adults. Ad26.COV2.S was administered intramuscularly at 5 x 10^10 or 1 x 10^11 viral particles, either as a single shot or as two shots given 56 days apart. Sequencing of the TCRbeta repertoire served to evaluate the specificity and breadth of SARS-CoV-2-reactive T cell receptors following Ad26.COV2.S vaccination. A total of around 32 samples were included in the TCR-sequenced set, comprising around 19 Ad26.COV2.S vaccine recipients, 5 placebo recipients and 8 SARS-CoV-2 convalescent individuals. Participants in the trial were split at random into five groups of five each, receiving low-dose or high-dose Ad26.COV2.S once or twice, or else placebo on both occasions. Throughout the experiments and outcome assessment, investigators stayed blinded to trial group allocation.

What the authors observed across the whole study: According to the authors, total T cell responses may have been underestimated by the TCR breadth and depth analyses. Comparing responses between vaccine doses or regimens was not something the study was powered to do. After vaccination, substantial breadth of spike-specific CD8+ and CD4+ T cell responses was reported. Vaccine and placebo recipients had comparable non-spike TCR breadth, which fits with the vaccine containing only spike. Ad26.COV2.S recipients had higher spike-specific TCR breadth than placebo recipients (P = 0.0014).

TCRbeta CDR3 regions were sequenced with the immunoSEQ Assay. After extraction, genomic DNA underwent amplification by bias-controlled multiplex PCR, followed by high-throughput sequencing. On the study's bioinformatics: To quantify the absolute abundance of each unique TCRbeta CDR3 region, sequences were collapsed and filtered. Usable DNA was measured by amplifying reference genes present in all nucleated cells, and TCRbeta template counts were normalized to that usable DNA to estimate T cell fraction. Repertoire TCRs were annotated as SARS-CoV-2-specific by exact matching of V gene, CDR3 amino acid sequence and J gene to a known reactive TCR set. MIRA supplied the reference SARS-CoV-2 TCR set, which was filtered for enrichment in COVID-19-positive ImmuneCODE repertoires so that public or cross-reactive TCRs were removed. Drawing on the MIRA antigens, annotated TCRs were analysed further at the level of specific ORF or position within ORF. Breadth was defined as annotated unique rearrangements over total unique productive rearrangements; depth was the summed frequency of those rearrangements. Two-sided Wilcoxon rank-sum tests were used to compare TCR breadth between groups. TCRdb's version of the immuneACCESS table is confined to in-frame rearrangements and falls short of the full clone set. An unresolved V gene accounts for under half of the shortfall where checked; the remainder is of unknown origin. V and J calls and clone size follow that table, whereas D and trimming were derived from the DNA. The sample profile shows 440,000 or so clones; around 92% of them were found once. The ten largest clonotypes hold roughly 1.7% of the sample.

The label giving this sample's treatment or condition can be read as: approximately 18 received Ad26.COV2.S at low or high dose, single or two shots; roughly 5 received placebo; per-sample allocation not given. Repertoires of vaccine and placebo recipients were sequenced from samples taken on day 63 after the first injection. In Cohort 1b, 25 to 30 adults aged 18-55 years were enrolled at a single site in Boston, USA, between 29 July and 7 August 2020. As a vaccine, Ad26.COV2.S was a replication-incompetent adenovirus type 26 vector that expressed a prefusion-stabilized SARS-CoV-2 spike protein derived from the original Wuhan strain.

This receptor chain uses TRBV2 and TRBJ2-3; a confident D gene designation cannot be given. This sample comprised peripheral blood, obtained in a trial of Ad26.COV2.S vaccine versus placebo. The clonotype originates from a person between 18 and 60 years old who received the Ad26.COV2.S COVID-19 vaccine or a placebo. Here the CDR3 is given as CASLYTDTQYF. The base sequence is TGTGCCAGTTTGTACACAGATACGCAGTATTTT.